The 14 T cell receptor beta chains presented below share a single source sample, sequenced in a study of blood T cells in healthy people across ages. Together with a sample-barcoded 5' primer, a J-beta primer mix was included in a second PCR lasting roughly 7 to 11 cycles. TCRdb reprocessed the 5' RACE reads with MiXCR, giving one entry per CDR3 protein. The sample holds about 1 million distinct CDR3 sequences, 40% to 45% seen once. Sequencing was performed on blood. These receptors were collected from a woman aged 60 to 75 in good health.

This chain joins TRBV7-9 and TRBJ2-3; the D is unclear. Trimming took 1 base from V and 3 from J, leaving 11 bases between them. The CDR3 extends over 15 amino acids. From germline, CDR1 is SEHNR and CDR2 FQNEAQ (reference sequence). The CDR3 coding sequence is TGTGCCAGCAGCTTAGTTATGGTCGGGACAGATACGCAGTATTTT. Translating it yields CASSLVMVGTDTQYF. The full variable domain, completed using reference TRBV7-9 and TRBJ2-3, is DTGVSQNPRHKITKRGQNVTFRCDPISEHNRLYWYRQTLGQGPEFLTYFQNEAQLEKSRLLSDRFSAERPKGSFSTLEIQRTEQGDSAMYLCASSLVMVGTDTQYFGPGTRLTVL.

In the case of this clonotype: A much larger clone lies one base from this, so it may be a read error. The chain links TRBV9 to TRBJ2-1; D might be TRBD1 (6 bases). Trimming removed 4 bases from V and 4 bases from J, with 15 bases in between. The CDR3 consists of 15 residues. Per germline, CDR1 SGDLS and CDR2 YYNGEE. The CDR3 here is CASSHLGTSYNEQFF. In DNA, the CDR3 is TGTGCCAGCAGCCACCTAGGGACATCTTACAATGAGCAGTTCTTC.

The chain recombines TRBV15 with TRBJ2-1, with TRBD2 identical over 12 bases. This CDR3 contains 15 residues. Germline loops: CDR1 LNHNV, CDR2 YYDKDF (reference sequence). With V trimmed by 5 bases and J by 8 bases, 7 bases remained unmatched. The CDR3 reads CATSLDGLAGHEQFF. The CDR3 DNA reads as TGTGCCACCAGCCTGGATGGACTAGCGGGACATGAGCAGTTCTTC. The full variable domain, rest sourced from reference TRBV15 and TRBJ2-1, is DAMVIQNPRYQVTQFGKPVTLSCSQTLNHNVMYWYQQKSSQAPKLLFHYYDKDFNNEADTPDNFQSRRPNTSFCFLDIRSPGLGDTAMYLCATSLDGLAGHEQFFGPGTRLTVL.

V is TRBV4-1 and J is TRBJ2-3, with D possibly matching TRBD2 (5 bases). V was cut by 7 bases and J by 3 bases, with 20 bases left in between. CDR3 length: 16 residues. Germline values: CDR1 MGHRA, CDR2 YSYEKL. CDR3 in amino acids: CASNPPTGGATDTQYF. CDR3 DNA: TGCGCCAGCAACCCACCAACCGGAGGAGCAACAGATACGCAGTATTTT.

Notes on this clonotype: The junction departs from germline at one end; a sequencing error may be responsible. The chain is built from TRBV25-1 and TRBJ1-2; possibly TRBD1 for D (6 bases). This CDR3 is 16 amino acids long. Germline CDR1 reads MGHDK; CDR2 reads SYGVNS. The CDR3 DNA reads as TGTGTCAGCAGTGATAGGATGACAGGAGTGAAATATGGCTACACCTTC. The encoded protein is CVSSDRMTGVKYGYTF.

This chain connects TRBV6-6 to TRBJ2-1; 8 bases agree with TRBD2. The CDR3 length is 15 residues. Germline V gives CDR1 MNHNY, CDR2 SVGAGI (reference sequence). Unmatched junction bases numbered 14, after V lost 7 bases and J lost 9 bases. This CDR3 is CASTALSARGGEQFF. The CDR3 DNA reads TGTGCCAGCACCGCACTGAGCGCTCGGGGGGGTGAGCAGTTCTTC.

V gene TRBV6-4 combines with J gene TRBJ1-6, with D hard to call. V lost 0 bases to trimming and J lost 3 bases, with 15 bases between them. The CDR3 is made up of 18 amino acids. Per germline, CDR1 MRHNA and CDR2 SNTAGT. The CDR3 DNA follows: TGTGCCAGCAGTGACTCGATAAATGATTCCTTCTATAATTCACCCCTCCACTTT. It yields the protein CASSDSINDSFYNSPLHF.

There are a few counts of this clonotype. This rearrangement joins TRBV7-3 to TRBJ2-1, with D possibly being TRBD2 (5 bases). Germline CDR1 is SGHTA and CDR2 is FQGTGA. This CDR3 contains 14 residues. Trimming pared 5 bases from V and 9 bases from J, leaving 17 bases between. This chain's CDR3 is CASSVLGSGFEQFF. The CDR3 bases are TGTGCCAGCAGCGTACTAGGATCGGGGTTTGAGCAGTTCTTC. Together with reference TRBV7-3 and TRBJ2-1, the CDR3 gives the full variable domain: GAGVSQTPSNKVTEKGKYVELRCDPISGHTALYWYRQSLGQGPEFLIYFQGTGAADDSGLPNDRFFAVRPEGSVSTLKIQRTERGDSAVYLCASSVLGSGFEQFFGPGTRLTVL.

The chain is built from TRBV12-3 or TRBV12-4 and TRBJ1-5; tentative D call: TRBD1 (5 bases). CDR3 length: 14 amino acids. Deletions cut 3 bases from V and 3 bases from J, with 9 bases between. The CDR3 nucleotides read TGTGCCAGCAGTTTTATGGGGGTCAATCAGCCCCAGCATTTT. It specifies CASSFMGVNQPQHF.

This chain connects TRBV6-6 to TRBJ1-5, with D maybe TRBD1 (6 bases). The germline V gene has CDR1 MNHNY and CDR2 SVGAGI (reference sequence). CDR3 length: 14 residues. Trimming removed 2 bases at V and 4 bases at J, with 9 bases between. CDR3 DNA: TGTGCCAGCAGTTACACCCAGGGGAATCAGCCCCAGCATTTT. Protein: CASSYTQGNQPQHF.

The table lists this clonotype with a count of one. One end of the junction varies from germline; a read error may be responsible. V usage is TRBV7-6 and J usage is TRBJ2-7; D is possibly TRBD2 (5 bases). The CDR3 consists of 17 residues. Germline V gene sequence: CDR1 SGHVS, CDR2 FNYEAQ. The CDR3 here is CASSRTSGGPNTYGQYF. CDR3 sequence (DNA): TGTGCCAGCAGCCGTACCTCGGGCGGGCCGAACACCTACGGGCAGTACTTC. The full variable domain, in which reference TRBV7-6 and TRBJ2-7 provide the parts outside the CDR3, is GAGVSQSPRYKVTKRGQDVALRCDPISGHVSLYWYRQALGQGPEFLTYFNYEAQQDKSGLPNDRFSAERPEGSISTLTIQRTEQRDSAMYRCASSRTSGGPNTYGQYFGPGTRLTVT.

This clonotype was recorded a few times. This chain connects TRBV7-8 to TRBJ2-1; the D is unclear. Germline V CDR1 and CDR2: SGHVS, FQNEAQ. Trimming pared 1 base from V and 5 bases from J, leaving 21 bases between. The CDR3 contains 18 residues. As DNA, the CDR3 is TGTGCCAGCAGCTTAGTCCGACCCATATTCGGTAAGGACAATGAGCAGTTCTTC. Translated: CASSLVRPIFGKDNEQFF.

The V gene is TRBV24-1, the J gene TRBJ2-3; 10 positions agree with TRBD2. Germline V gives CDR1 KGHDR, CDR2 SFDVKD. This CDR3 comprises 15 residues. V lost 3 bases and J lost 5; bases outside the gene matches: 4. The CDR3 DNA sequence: TGTGCCACCAGTGATCGAGCGGGAGGGCAAGATACGCAGTATTTT. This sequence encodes CATSDRAGGQDTQYF.

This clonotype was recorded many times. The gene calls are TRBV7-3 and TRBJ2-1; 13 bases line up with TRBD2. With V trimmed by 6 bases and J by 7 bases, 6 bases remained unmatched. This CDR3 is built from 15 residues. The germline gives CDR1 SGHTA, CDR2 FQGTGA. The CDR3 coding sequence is TGTGCCAGCAGTTTACTAGCGGGAGGGCCGAATGAGCAGTTCTTC. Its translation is CASSLLAGGPNEQFF. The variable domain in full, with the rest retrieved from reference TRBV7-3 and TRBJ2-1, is GAGVSQTPSNKVTEKGKYVELRCDPISGHTALYWYRQSLGQGPEFLIYFQGTGAADDSGLPNDRFFAVRPEGSVSTLKIQRTERGDSAVYLCASSLLAGGPNEQFFGPGTRLTVL.